A selection of T cell receptor beta chains follows, all from one sample in a study of breast tumors, draining lymph nodes, adjacent tissues. MiXCR, run by TCRdb on the multiplex PCR reads, gives a single entry per CDR3 protein. The table lists some 150,000 distinct CDR3 sequences, 20% to 25% of them singletons, with around 2.7% in the top ten. Sequences were obtained from axillary lymph node tissue. The receptor source for this set is a female donor with breast cancer. Some clones in this sample may be carry-over from other donors' samples. The CDR3 runs from the conserved cysteine through the conserved F or W. The D gene is left open where the match is weak. Not all rows give a size; the values are once, few, many and, for expanded clones, a class.

abundance,d_gene,j_gene,v_gene,CDR3aa,CDR3nt
many,-,TRBJ2-7,TRBV7-8,CASTPRDWVSYEQYF,TGTGCCAGTACCCCCCGGGACTGGGTCTCCTACGAGCAGTACTTC
many,-,TRBJ2-7,TRBV2,CASRVSGPSYEQYF,TGTGCCAGCAGGGTTAGCGGCCCTTCCTACGAGCAGTACTTC
few,TRBD1,TRBJ1-5,TRBV28,CASSGTVNQPQHF,TGTGCCAGCAGCGGGACAGTTAATCAGCCCCAGCATTTT
few,-,TRBJ2-2,TRBV28,CASSLDGTGELFF,TGTGCCAGCAGTTTGGACGGCACCGGGGAGCTGTTTTTT
many,TRBD2,TRBJ2-1,TRBV2,CASSPPAGDSHNEQFF,TGTGCCAGCAGTCCCCCAGCGGGAGACTCCCACAATGAGCAGTTCTTC
-,TRBD1,TRBJ1-5,TRBV12-3/TRBV12-4,CASSIHRGQASNQPQHF,TGTGCCAGCAGTATCCACAGGGGACAGGCTAGCAATCAGCCCCAGCATTTT
many,TRBD1,TRBJ1-2,TRBV12-3/TRBV12-4,CASSRQGNYGYTF,TGTGCCAGCAGCCGACAGGGAAACTATGGCTACACCTTC
-,-,TRBJ2-1,TRBV19,CASSIDLGGNSYNEQFF,TGTGCCAGTAGTATAGATCTCGGGGGCAACTCCTACAATGAGCAGTTCTTC
many,TRBD2,TRBJ2-1,TRBV6-1,CASSDISGRLYNEQFF,TGTGCCAGCAGTGATATTAGCGGGAGGTTGTACAATGAGCAGTTCTTC
many,TRBD1,TRBJ1-3,TRBV4-2,CASSQEDLGTGFRVSNTIYF,TGTGCCAGCAGCCAAGAGGATCTCGGGACAGGGTTTCGGGTTTCAAACACCATATATTTT
many,TRBD2,TRBJ2-1,TRBV4-2,CASNAVAGGLNEQFF,TGTGCCAGCAACGCTGTAGCGGGAGGGCTTAATGAGCAGTTCTTC
many,-,TRBJ2-3,TRBV5-1,CASSLEGSPWDTQYF,TGCGCCAGCAGCTTGGAAGGGTCGCCCTGGGATACGCAGTATTTT
many,-,TRBJ2-5,TRBV5-8,CASRGDSFQETQYF,TGTGCCAGCAGGGGCGACAGTTTCCAAGAGACCCAGTACTTC
many,-,TRBJ1-2,TRBV10-3,CAISVRRQGEAYTF,TGTGCCATCAGTGTGCGTAGGCAGGGTGAAGCCTACACCTTC
many,TRBD1,TRBJ1-3,TRBV29-1,CSVADRGSGNTIYF,TGCAGCGTCGCCGACAGGGGCTCTGGAAACACCATATATTTT
many,TRBD2,TRBJ2-7,TRBV13,CASKLSRAARTSASYEQYF,TGTGCCAGCAAACTTAGTAGGGCAGCACGGACTAGTGCGTCCTACGAGCAGTACTTC
many,-,TRBJ2-2,TRBV6-5,CASSPRGASNTGELFF,TGTGCCAGCAGTCCCCGGGGGGCGTCGAACACCGGGGAGCTGTTTTTT
many,TRBD2,TRBJ2-3,TRBV2,CASSSSGGVVSTDTQYF,TGTGCCAGCAGCTCATCCGGGGGGGTCGTTAGCACAGATACGCAGTATTTT
many,-,TRBJ1-3,TRBV19,CASTLNGNTIYF,TGTGCCAGTACCTTGAACGGAAACACCATATATTTT
few,-,TRBJ2-7,TRBV3-1,CASSQAPDPVPYEQYF,TGTGCCAGCAGCCAAGCCCCCGACCCCGTACCCTACGAGCAGTACTTC
many,-,TRBJ1-2,TRBV9,CASSVGGHIANYGYTF,TGTGCCAGCAGCGTAGGAGGGCACATAGCTAACTATGGCTACACCTTC
few,-,TRBJ2-3,TRBV6-1,CASSRWGFRVPDTQYF,TGTGCCAGCAGTCGTTGGGGCTTCCGGGTCCCAGATACGCAGTATTTT
once,TRBD1,TRBJ1-1,TRBV11-2,CASLRGTGNTEAFF,TGTGCCAGCCTAAGGGGGACAGGGAACACTGAAGCTTTCTTT
few,TRBD2,TRBJ2-4,TRBV20-1,CSASSGGGGLAKNIQYF,TGCAGTGCTAGCTCCGGCGGCGGGGGTCTAGCCAAAAACATTCAGTACTTC
-,-,TRBJ2-7,TRBV28,CASSFRRDSYEQYF,TGTGCCAGCAGTTTCCGGCGGGATTCCTACGAGCAGTACTTC
many,TRBD1,TRBJ2-7,TRBV30,CAWSVRKGTGSYEQYF,TGTGCCTGGAGTGTTAGAAAGGGGACAGGGTCCTACGAGCAGTACTTC
few,TRBD2,TRBJ2-3,TRBV3-1,CASSQGPGLAGVRTDTQYF,TGTGCCAGCAGCCAAGGACCGGGACTAGCGGGAGTGAGGACAGATACGCAGTATTTT
many,TRBD2,TRBJ2-3,TRBV3-1,CASSQVASGMNTQYF,TGTGCCAGCAGCCAAGTCGCTAGCGGGATGAATACGCAGTATTTT
many,TRBD2,TRBJ2-1,TRBV12-3/TRBV12-4,CASSLAGGYNEQFF,TGTGCCAGCAGTTTGGCGGGAGGATACAATGAGCAGTTCTTC
once,-,TRBJ2-3,TRBV30,CAWSVGTDTQYF,TGTGCCTGGAGTGTGGGCACAGATACGCAGTATTTT
many,-,TRBJ2-5,TRBV29-1,CSVDRAGEETQYF,TGCAGCGTTGACCGGGCAGGGGAGGAGACCCAGTACTTC
many,-,TRBJ2-5,TRBV3-1,CASSQDARAGTQYF,TGTGCCAGCAGCCAAGACGCCAGGGCAGGGACCCAGTACTTC
many,TRBD1,TRBJ2-5,TRBV2,CASRGTGSETQYF,TGTGCCAGCAGGGGGACAGGGAGCGAGACCCAGTACTTC
-,-,TRBJ2-7,TRBV20-1,CSVHDRRATAYEQYF,TGCAGTGTACACGACAGGCGAGCTACTGCCTACGAGCAGTACTTC
many,-,TRBJ2-1,TRBV6-1,CASSVPNIHEQFF,TGTGCCAGCAGTGTCCCCAATATTCATGAGCAGTTCTTC
many,-,TRBJ2-7,TRBV3-1,CASSQGQSGRYEQYF,TGTGCCAGCAGCCAAGGTCAAAGCGGGCGCTACGAGCAGTACTTC
many,-,TRBJ2-5,TRBV6-2/TRBV6-3,CASRRHDLQETQYF,TGTGCCAGCAGACGGCACGACCTTCAAGAGACCCAGTACTTC
many,-,TRBJ2-7,TRBV20-1,CSAREQGSYEQYF,TGCAGTGCTAGAGAACAGGGATCCTACGAGCAGTACTTC
few,-,TRBJ2-1,TRBV12-3/TRBV12-4,CASRSSRTPFRNEQFF,TGTGCCAGCAGAAGTAGTCGGACCCCTTTCCGCAATGAGCAGTTCTTC
many,-,TRBJ2-7,TRBV29-1,CSAGSPPYEQYF,TGCAGCGCCGGATCCCCTCCCTACGAGCAGTACTTC
many,TRBD2,TRBJ2-1,TRBV2,CASKRLATYNEQFF,TGTGCCAGCAAGAGACTAGCGACCTACAATGAGCAGTTCTTC